These 14 T cell receptor beta chains share one sample of origin, sequenced in a study of graft-versus-host responses after intestinal transplantation. These receptors have no known antigen. The method was immunoSEQ multiplex PCR; TCRdb's version includes in-frame clones alone and lacks a portion of them. The repertoire holds around 120,000 clones, about nine tenths seen once, with 0.18% in the top ten. This sample comprised unstimulated CD4+ T cells sorted from spleen or lymph node cells, obtained before intestinal transplant. All receptors come from a human donor who received an intestinal transplant.

The V call is TRBV5-1, the J call TRBJ1-1; weak D call: TRBD1 (6 bases). The germline V and J ends were trimmed by 4 bases and 1 base, with 14 bases remaining between them. Germline V lookup: CDR1 SGHRS, CDR2 YFSETQ. The CDR3 has 15 residues. CDR3 sequence: CASSPQGNRNTEAFF. The CDR3, as DNA: TGCGCCAGCAGCCCCCAGGGGAATAGGAACACTGAAGCTTTCTTT.

V gene TRBV9 combines with J gene TRBJ2-3; TRBD2 might be the D (5 bases). CDR1 and CDR2 from the germline V gene are SGDLS and YYNGEE. V was cut by 4 bases and J by 3 bases, with 15 bases left in between. The CDR3 contains 15 residues. CDR3 coding DNA: TGTGCCAGCAGCCACATAGAGGGCGGGACAGATACGCAGTATTTT. Its protein product is CASSHIEGGTDTQYF.

This chain uses TRBV19 with TRBJ2-2, with a tentative D call TRBD1 (5 bases). The CDR3 runs to 16 residues. CDR1 is LNHDA and CDR2 is SQIVND in the germline V gene (reference sequence). Trimming removed 6 bases at V and 1 base at J, with 15 bases between. For the CDR3, the DNA is TGTGCCAGTAGGATGAGCTCTACAGGGAACACCGGGGAGCTGTTTTTT. As protein: CASRMSSTGNTGELFF.

The chain has TRBV30 and TRBJ1-2; the match to TRBD1 covers 7 bases. V lost 5 bases, J lost 4 bases, and 13 bases stayed unmatched. Per germline, CDR1 GTSNPN and CDR2 SVGIG (reference sequence). CDR3 length: 15 amino acids. The CDR3 sequence: CAWGYKGAGVYGYTF. The CDR3 DNA is TGTGCCTGGGGGTACAAGGGGGCCGGCGTCTATGGCTACACCTTC.

The rearrangement links TRBV30 to TRBJ2-1; 14 bases are shared with TRBD2. Per germline, CDR1 GTSNPN and CDR2 SVGIG (reference sequence). With 5 bases clipped from V and 0 bases from J, the junction kept 3 bases outside the gene matches. The CDR3 spans 16 residues. CDR3: CAWVGTSGSSYNEQFF. DNA of the CDR3: TGTGCCTGGGTTGGGACTAGCGGGAGCTCCTACAATGAGCAGTTCTTC.

This clone appeared once. This rearrangement joins TRBV2 to TRBJ2-7; D is undetermined. Germline lookup yields CDR1 SNHLY and CDR2 FYNNEI. The CDR3 covers 13 residues. Trimming removed 5 bases at V and 2 bases at J, with 10 bases between. The CDR3 bases are TGTGCCAGCAGTTCCTACCTACCCTACGAGCAGTACTTC. It is translated as CASSSYLPYEQYF.

J is TRBJ2-5 and V is TRBV7-2; the D is unclear. The length of the CDR3 is 11 residues. V shed 3 bases and J shed 5 bases, with 4 bases lying between them. Germline CDR1 is SGHTA and CDR2 is FQGNSA. CDR3: CASSFSETQYF. In DNA form, the CDR3 reads TGTGCCAGCAGCTTTTCGGAGACCCAGTACTTC.

This chain links TRBV7-2 with TRBJ2-2; TRBD2 matches at 11 bases. The CDR3 contains 15 residues. Germline lookup yields CDR1 SGHTA and CDR2 FQGNSA. Trimming removed 5 bases from V and 4 bases from J; junction bases left unmatched: 3. In DNA, the CDR3 is TGTGCCAGCAGCCTACTAGCGGGGGCCACCGGGGAGCTGTTTTTT. It encodes CASSLLAGATGELFF.

The gene calls are TRBV7-2 and TRBJ2-2, with TRBD1 identical over 7 bases. V trimming: 5 bases; J trimming: 10 bases; junction bases outside the gene matches: 4. This CDR3 region has 12 residues. In germline, CDR1 is SGHTA, CDR2 FQGNSA. The CDR3 protein is CASSRQGAELFF. The CDR3 DNA reads TGTGCCAGCAGCCGACAGGGAGCGGAGCTGTTTTTT. Using reference TRBV7-2 and TRBJ2-2 for the parts outside the CDR3, the full variable domain is GAGVSQSPSNKVTEKGKDVELRCDPISGHTALYWYRQSLGQGLEFLIYFQGNSAPDKSGLPSDRFSAERTGGSVSTLTIQRTQQEDSAVYLCASSRQGAELFFGEGSRLTVL.

The chain carries TRBV4-1 and TRBJ2-7; TRBD2 matches at 7 bases. The CDR3 totals 13 residues. CDR1 and CDR2 from the germline V gene are MGHRA and YSYEKL. The J segment lost 6 bases and the V segment lost 0 bases, leaving 2 bases of the junction unmatched. The CDR3 protein is CASSQEAGLEQYF. CDR3 sequence (DNA): TGCGCCAGCAGCCAAGAAGCGGGGCTCGAGCAGTACTTC.

V and J are TRBV4-1 and TRBJ1-6; D gene ambiguous. CDR3 length: 14 amino acids. The germline V and J ends were trimmed by 4 bases and 6 bases, with 10 bases remaining between them. CDR1 is MGHRA and CDR2 is YSYEKL in the germline V gene. DNA of the CDR3: TGCGCCAGCAGCCCCGGGGATATTAATTCACCCCTCCACTTT. Protein: CASSPGDINSPLHF.

This clone was seen a single time. The DNA of the CDR3 is TGTGCCAGCAGCTTCTTCGGGGGGGCCCACGGGGAGCTGTTTTTT. Its translation: CASSFFGGAHGELFF. V and J are TRBV5-6 and TRBJ2-2; 8 positions match TRBD2. This CDR3 spans 15 amino acids. Trimming cost V 2 bases and J 7 bases; bases outside gene matches: 7. Germline CDR1 reads SGHDT; CDR2 reads YYEEEE. Full variable domain (remainder filled in from reference TRBV5-6 and TRBJ2-2): DAGVTQSPTHLIKTRGQQVTLRCSPKSGHDTVSWYQQALGQGPQFIFQYYEEEERQRGNFPDRFSGHQFPNYSSELNVNALLLGDSALYLCASSFFGGAHGELFFGEGSRLTVL.

This clone was observed a handful of times. The chain uses TRBV6-5 and TRBJ1-1; D ambiguous. This CDR3 region has 15 residues. V was pared by 2 bases and J by 0 bases, with 10 bases between. Germline assignment: CDR1 MNHEY and CDR2 SVGAGI. This CDR3 reads CASSYRSRMNTEAFF. The CDR3 DNA reads as TGTGCCAGCAGTTACAGGAGTAGAATGAACACTGAAGCTTTCTTT.

The sample holds one count of this clone. The chain recombines TRBV5-4 with TRBJ1-5; D remains ambiguous. Trimming took 4 bases from V and 2 from J, leaving 7 bases between them. The CDR3 spans 13 residues. Germline V gene data show CDR1 as SGHNT and CDR2 as YYREEE (reference sequence). Here the CDR3 DNA reads TGTGCCAGCAGCCCCCGGGGCAATCAGCCCCAGCATTTT. This gives the protein CASSPRGNQPQHF.